Below, 21 T cell receptor beta chains from the same sample are listed, as sequenced in a study of a mutant IDH1 vaccine in newly diagnosed glioma. The repertoire was sequenced with immunoSEQ multiplex PCR; TCRdb's copy has only in-frame clones and lacks some. The sample includes about 40,000 clones, over 70% of them seen just once. Their antigens are not known. Time point specified: week 11, during vaccination. Every single dose of the vaccine, 300 ug of mutant IDH1 20-mer peptide, came with topical imiquimod. The sample here was peripheral blood mononuclear cells (PBMCs), taken from a glioma patient whose treatment included an IDH1 peptide vaccine. Source of these receptors: a woman aged 25 to 45 with glioma. Some clones in this sample may be carry-over from other donors' samples.

The chain carries TRBV6-5 and TRBJ2-7; tentative D call: TRBD2 (5 bases). Per the germline V gene, CDR1 is MNHEY and CDR2 is SVGAGI. Trimming stripped 2 bases from V and 0 bases from J, with 8 bases between. CDR3 length equals 14 residues. CDR3 residues: CASSYAGSSYEQYF. DNA for the CDR3: TGTGCCAGCAGTTACGCGGGTAGCTCCTACGAGCAGTACTTC.

The DNA for the CDR3 is TGTGCCATCAGCCCTACAGCGGCTAGCACAGATACGCAGTATTTT. This encodes CAISPTAASTDTQYF. This sequence joins TRBV10-3 and TRBJ2-3; possibly TRBD2 for D (5 bases). The CDR3 is 15 amino acids. CDR1 and CDR2 from the germline V gene are ENHRY and SYGVKD. The V end lost 6 bases, the J end lost 0 bases, and 13 bases lay between the germline ends.

This chain connects TRBV2 to TRBJ1-1; D might be TRBD1 (5 bases). Trimming left V 3 bases short and J 3 bases short, with 11 bases between. Germline CDR1 reads SNHLY; CDR2 reads FYNNEI. The CDR3 is 14 amino acids. As DNA, the CDR3 is TGTGCCAGCAGTGAGTGGGGGGGTGACACTGAAGCTTTCTTT. It specifies CASSEWGGDTEAFF.

This clone was recorded once. The V and J genes are TRBV5-5 and TRBJ1-3, with D tentatively TRBD1 (5 bases). This CDR3 comprises 17 residues. The germline CDR1 and CDR2 sequences are SGHKS and YYEKEE (reference sequence). Trimming left V 2 bases short and J 9 bases short, with 24 bases between. The CDR3 loop reads CASSLLDLRDFTPTIYF. CDR3 nucleotides: TGTGCCAGCAGCTTACTCGATTTGCGGGACTTCACCCCCACCATATATTTT.

V is TRBV12-5 and J is TRBJ1-1; D not resolved. V lost 1 base and J 7 bases, leaving 4 bases between the germline ends. Germline assignment: CDR1 LGHNT and CDR2 FRNRAP. CDR3 size: 11 residues. The CDR3 spells CASGLGIEAFF. Written as DNA, the CDR3 is TGTGCTAGTGGTTTGGGTATTGAAGCTTTCTTT. Supplemented by reference TRBV12-5 and TRBJ1-1, the full variable domain reads DARVTQTPRHKVTEMGQEVTMRCQPILGHNTVFWYRQTMMQGLELLAYFRNRAPLDDSGMPKDRFSAEMPDATLATLKIQPSEPRDSAVYFCASGLGIEAFFGQGTRLTVV.

The chain joins TRBV2 to TRBJ2-7; D gene ambiguous. Between the trimmed V and J ends, which lost 4 bases and 3 bases, there was a span of 13 bases. The CDR3 is made up of 14 amino acids. The germline CDR1 and CDR2 sequences are SNHLY and FYNNEI. The CDR3 DNA sequence: TGTGCCAGCAGTGTTAGGCAGGTTATCTACGAGCAGTACTTC. This gives the protein CASSVRQVIYEQYF.

This chain links TRBV9 with TRBJ1-3, with 7 bases identical to TRBD1. Germline V gene sequence: CDR1 SGDLS, CDR2 YYNGEE. This CDR3 spans 13 amino acids. V was pared by 4 bases and J by 4 bases, with 2 bases of the junction left unmatched. CDR3 residues: CASSIQGGNTIYF. CDR3 DNA: TGTGCCAGCAGCATACAGGGGGGAAACACCATATATTTT.

The CDR3 DNA is TGCAGTGCAGCTAAGCACAGCGAGCAGTACTTC. Its protein product is CSAAKHSEQYF. This chain connects TRBV20-1 to TRBJ2-7; D is unclear. V lost 6 bases and J lost 6, with 12 bases in between. This CDR3 is built from 11 residues. CDR1 is DFQATT and CDR2 is SNEGSKA in the germline V gene (reference sequence).

The V gene is TRBV7-6, the J gene TRBJ1-2; D unclear. CDR1 is SGHVS and CDR2 is FNYEAQ in the germline V gene. V lost 1 base to trimming and J lost 8 bases, with 20 bases between them. This CDR3 is built from 16 residues. CDR3 in DNA: TGTGCCAGCAGCTTAGGAAGGGCCGGGGATCCGAGGGGCTACACCTTC. This codes for CASSLGRAGDPRGYTF.

This clone has a handful of counts. V and J are TRBV5-1 and TRBJ1-1; 7 positions match TRBD1. Germline V CDR1 and CDR2: SGHRS, YFSETQ. The CDR3 has 13 residues. With 4 bases clipped from V and 8 bases from J, the junction kept 8 bases outside the gene matches. In DNA, the CDR3 is TGCGCCAGCAGCCTGACAGGGATAGAGGAAGCTTTCTTT. Residues: CASSLTGIEEAFF. The complete variable domain, with remaining parts taken from reference TRBV5-1 and TRBJ1-1, reads KAGVTQTPRYLIKTRGQQVTLSCSPISGHRSVSWYQQTPGQGLQFLFEYFSETQRNKGNFPGRFSGRQFSNSRSEMNVSTLELGDSALYLCASSLTGIEEAFFGQGTRLTVV.

The chain is built from TRBV25-1 and TRBJ2-7; 9 bases align to TRBD1. V shed 3 bases and J 3 bases; nucleotides not matched to a gene: 6. CDR1 MGHDK and CDR2 SYGVNS come from the germline V gene. This CDR3 has 15 amino acids. This chain's CDR3 is CASSDLGQGLYEQYF. The CDR3 coding sequence is TGTGCCAGCAGTGATTTGGGACAGGGCCTCTACGAGCAGTACTTC.

The V gene is TRBV2, the J gene TRBJ1-1; D unclear. From germline, CDR1 is SNHLY and CDR2 FYNNEI. V was trimmed by 7 bases and J by 4 bases, leaving 19 bases between them. This CDR3 contains 15 residues. The CDR3 loop reads CASTGGGTLSTEAFF. DNA for the CDR3: TGTGCCAGCACCGGCGGCGGAACCTTGAGCACTGAAGCTTTCTTT. Together with reference TRBV2 and TRBJ1-1, the CDR3 gives the full variable domain: EPEVTQTPSHQVTQMGQEVILRCVPISNHLYFYWYRQILGQKVEFLVSFYNNEISEKSEIFDDQFSVERPDGSNFTLKIRSTKLEDSAMYFCASTGGGTLSTEAFFGQGTRLTVV.

The chain combines TRBV14 with TRBJ1-3, with TRBD1 matching over 7 bases. This CDR3 has 15 residues. J was trimmed by 2 bases and V by 1 base; bases with no gene match: 2. Looked up from germline, CDR1 is SGHDN and CDR2 is FVKESK. DNA for the CDR3: TGTGCCAGCAGCCAAGTTACAGGGGCTGGAAACACCATATATTTT. As protein: CASSQVTGAGNTIYF. Based on the CDR3 plus reference TRBV14 and TRBJ1-3, the full variable domain is EAGVTQFPSHSVIEKGQTVTLRCDPISGHDNLYWYRRVMGKEIKFLLHFVKESKQDESGMPNNRFLAERTGGTYSTLKVQPAELEDSGVYFCASSQVTGAGNTIYFGEGSWLTVV.

The chain joins TRBV11-2 to TRBJ2-7, with D unresolved. Between the trimmed V and J ends, which lost 6 bases and 1 base, there was a span of 19 bases. Germline V gene lookup returns CDR1 SGHAT and CDR2 FQNNGV. The CDR3 has 16 amino acids. The CDR3 loop is CASSPRNRASSYEQYF. The CDR3 region has the DNA TGTGCCAGCAGTCCGAGAAACCGGGCCTCTTCCTACGAGCAGTACTTC.

This clone was detected only a few times. The chain links TRBV30 to TRBJ1-1; 7 bases align to TRBD1. There are 13 residues in the CDR3. Losses at the gene ends were 2 bases for V and 4 bases for J; bases not matched to a gene: 4. Germline CDR1 is GTSNPN and CDR2 is SVGIG (reference sequence). The CDR3 bases are TGTGCCTGGAGTCCCGGGGACAGCACTGAAGCTTTCTTT. Amino acids: CAWSPGDSTEAFF.

This clone was counted only a few times. V usage is TRBV18 and J usage is TRBJ1-2; D gene unclear. Germline values: CDR1 KGHSH, CDR2 LQKENI. V dropped 1 base and J dropped 6 bases, with 12 bases sitting between them. The CDR3 extends over 14 amino acids. CDR3 loop: CASSPQGDGHGYTF. DNA of the CDR3: TGTGCCAGCTCACCACAGGGCGACGGGCATGGCTACACCTTC.

This clone has more than one count but fewer than ten. This CDR3 is CASSTETGWNQPQHF. Written as DNA, the CDR3 is TGTGCCAGCAGCACAGAGACAGGTTGGAATCAGCCCCAGCATTTT. The V call is TRBV21-1, the J call TRBJ1-5; TRBD1 was called by the table and not checked on the DNA. TRBV21-1 is a pseudogene locus. CDR3 size: 15 residues.

CDR3 amino acids: CAWTGVGDYGYTF. Here the CDR3 DNA reads TGTGCCTGGACAGGGGTCGGGGACTATGGCTACACCTTC. The chain has TRBV30 and TRBJ1-2; D perhaps matches TRBD1 (6 bases). The CDR3 is 13 residues long. The V gene lost 4 bases and the J gene lost 3 bases, with 12 bases spanning the gap. The V gene's germline CDR1 is GTSNPN and CDR2 SVGIG (reference sequence).

The chain recombines TRBV5-6 with TRBJ2-5; no firm D call. In germline, CDR1 is SGHDT, CDR2 YYEEEE. Trimming stripped 0 bases from V and 1 base from J, with 10 bases between. The CDR3 covers 15 residues. As DNA, the CDR3 is TGTGCCAGCAGCTTGGGGGGTGGAGTCCAAGAGACCCAGTACTTC. Its translation is CASSLGGGVQETQYF.

The chain has TRBV5-1 and TRBJ1-3, with D possibly being TRBD1 (5 bases). Trimming pared 3 bases from V and 1 base from J, leaving 14 bases between. CDR1 is SGHRS and CDR2 is YFSETQ in the germline V gene. The CDR3 length is 16 residues. The CDR3 nucleotides are TGCGCCAGCAGCTCGGGACTCCATACATCTGGAAACACCATATATTTT. Its translation is CASSSGLHTSGNTIYF.

The chain uses TRBV2 and TRBJ2-7; 8 bases are a match to TRBD2. This CDR3 comprises 15 residues. Germline V gene lookup returns CDR1 SNHLY and CDR2 FYNNEI. V lost 6 bases, J lost 2 bases, and 9 bases stayed unmatched. CDR3 amino acids: CASRPSSGGAYEQYF. In DNA form, the CDR3 reads TGTGCCAGCAGACCCTCGAGCGGGGGCGCCTACGAGCAGTACTTC.